The 32 T cell receptor beta chains in this list originate from one sample, sequenced in a study of blood T cell repertoires in COVID-19. Here immunoSEQ multiplex PCR was the method, and the copy in TCRdb shows in-frame clones only, minus some. The sample records 90,000 to 130,000 clones, 82% being singletons. Sequenced: peripheral blood. The receptors here all came from an older man with acute or convalescent COVID-19.

V gene TRBV5-5 combines with J gene TRBJ1-5; 8 bases are shared with TRBD1. Trimming removed 4 bases from V and 6 bases from J; junction bases left unmatched: 12. CDR1 is SGHKS and CDR2 is YYEKEE in the germline V gene (reference sequence). The CDR3 has 16 residues. Here the CDR3 reads CASSGGGQGAIQPQHF. As DNA, the CDR3 is TGTGCCAGCAGCGGCGGGGGCCAGGGGGCGATTCAGCCCCAGCATTTT.

This chain joins TRBV7-8 and TRBJ1-6; D remains unclear. There are 16 residues in the CDR3. Trimming shortened V by 5 bases and J by 5 bases, and 16 bases separated the two germline ends. Germline CDR1 and CDR2: SGHVS and FQNEAQ. Written as DNA, the CDR3 is TGTGCCAGCAGCAAGGAGCCTAAACGGCATAATTCACCCCTCCACTTT. Its protein product is CASSKEPKRHNSPLHF.

V gene TRBV9 combines with J gene TRBJ2-3; a possible D gene is TRBD2 (6 bases). This CDR3 has 15 amino acids. The V gene lost 1 base and the J gene lost 1 base, with 10 bases spanning the gap. Germline V gene sequence: CDR1 SGDLS, CDR2 YYNGEE. The CDR3 DNA follows: TGTGCCAGCAGCGTATCGGGAGAACGCACAGATACGCAGTATTTT. Residues: CASSVSGERTDTQYF.

CDR3 DNA sequence: TGTGCCAGCAGCCAAGACTGGTCGACAGGTTTCACGTATGGCTACACCTTC. Its translation: CASSQDWSTGFTYGYTF. J is TRBJ1-2 and V is TRBV4-2; D perhaps matches TRBD1 (6 bases). The ends were cut back, 0 bases at V and 5 bases at J, with 19 bases in the middle. This CDR3 is 17 amino acids long. CDR1 is LGHNA and CDR2 is YNFKEQ in the germline V gene.

The chain employs TRBV25-1 and TRBJ1-3; the D is unclear. The CDR3 extends over 13 amino acids. CDR1 and CDR2 (germline): MGHDK, SYGVNS. V was cut by 5 bases and J by 2 bases, with 7 bases left in between. As DNA, the CDR3 is TGTGCCAGCAGTCGACAAGCTGGAAACACCATATATTTT. This gives the protein CASSRQAGNTIYF.

This chain connects TRBV9 to TRBJ2-5, with 8 nucleotides matching TRBD2. The CDR3 has 15 residues. CDR1 is SGDLS and CDR2 is YYNGEE in the germline V gene. V lost 4 bases and J lost 3; bases outside the gene matches: 8. The CDR3 DNA reads TGTGCCAGCAGCACACATAGCGGGGCAGAAGAGACCCAGTACTTC. This gives the protein CASSTHSGAEETQYF. Combining the CDR3 with reference TRBV9 and TRBJ2-5 gives the whole variable domain DSGVTQTPKHLITATGQRVTLRCSPRSGDLSVYWYQQSLDQGLQFLIQYYNGEERAKGNILERFSAQQFPDLHSELNLSSLELGDSALYFCASSTHSGAEETQYFGPGTRLLVL.

The rearrangement uses TRBV3-1 (or the pseudogene TRBV3-2) and TRBJ1-6, with no clear D. Germline V CDR1 and CDR2: LGHDT, YNNKEL (reference sequence). The CDR3 runs 15 residues. Deletions cut 0 bases from V and 11 bases from J, with 14 bases between. CDR3 DNA sequence: TGTGCCAGCAGCCAAGATGTGGGAGGATGGGCACCCCTCCACTTT. Its translation is CASSQDVGGWAPLHF.

The DNA of the CDR3 is TGTGCCATCACCGCGGGAGGGCAATCAACCGGGGAGCTGTTTTTT. It translates to CAITAGGQSTGELFF. This chain connects TRBV10-3 to TRBJ2-2; TRBD2 matches at 9 bases. Looked up from germline, CDR1 is ENHRY and CDR2 is SYGVKD. V lost 7 bases and J lost 5; bases outside the gene matches: 8. This CDR3 contains 15 residues.

The chain uses TRBV19 and TRBJ2-3; a weak D match, TRBD2 (5 bases). The germline gives CDR1 LNHDA, CDR2 SQIVND (reference sequence). The CDR3 has 14 amino acids. V dropped 5 bases and J dropped 3 bases, with 12 bases sitting between them. The CDR3 here is CASSLGLGTDTQYF. CDR3 nucleotide sequence: TGTGCCAGTAGTCTAGGACTCGGGACAGATACGCAGTATTTT.

The genes are TRBV18 and TRBJ1-2, with D possibly being TRBD1 (6 bases). This CDR3 region has 16 residues. The V end lost 3 bases, the J end lost 7 bases, and 21 bases lay between the germline ends. Germline loops: CDR1 KGHSH, CDR2 LQKENI. In DNA, the CDR3 is TGTGCCAGCTCACCCCTTGAACGGACAGTCGATGGTGGCTACACCTTC. This sequence encodes CASSPLERTVDGGYTF. The variable domain in full, completed from reference TRBV18 and TRBJ1-2, reads NAGVMQNPRHLVRRRGQEARLRCSPMKGHSHVYWYRQLPEEGLKFMVYLQKENIIDESGMPKERFSAEFPKEGPSILRIQQVVRGDSAAYFCASSPLERTVDGGYTFGSGTRLTVV.

The V and J genes are TRBV28 and TRBJ1-3; a possible D gene is TRBD1 (5 bases). CDR1 is MDHEN and CDR2 is SYDVKM in the germline V gene. Trimming left V 6 bases short and J 4 bases short, with 10 bases between. The CDR3 length is 13 residues. The CDR3, as DNA: TGTGCCAGCAGCCCCTCAGGGGGAAACACCATATATTTT. This codes for CASSPSGGNTIYF.

V usage is TRBV19 and J usage is TRBJ2-7, with TRBD2 matching over 11 bases. V lost 10 bases, J lost 3 bases, and 5 bases stayed unmatched. The germline V gene has CDR1 LNHDA and CDR2 SQIVND (reference sequence). This CDR3 comprises 13 residues. This chain's CDR3 is CATTSGIDYEQYF. CDR3 in DNA: TGTGCCACGACTAGCGGGATTGACTACGAGCAGTACTTC.

V is TRBV2 and J is TRBJ2-1, with 11 bases fitting TRBD1. Germline V lookup: CDR1 SNHLY, CDR2 FYNNEI. V was clipped by 8 bases and J by 0 bases; unmatched bases: 15. The length of the CDR3 is 19 residues. Here the CDR3 reads CASSRRGQGAISSYNEQFF. For the CDR3, the DNA is TGTGCCAGCTCCCGACGAGGACAGGGGGCGATAAGCTCCTACAATGAGCAGTTCTTC. Full variable domain (rest looked up from reference TRBV2 and TRBJ2-1): EPEVTQTPSHQVTQMGQEVILRCVPISNHLYFYWYRQILGQKVEFLVSFYNNEISEKSEIFDDQFSVERPDGSNFTLKIRSTKLEDSAMYFCASSRRGQGAISSYNEQFFGPGTRLTVL.

This clone was observed a handful of times. This chain joins TRBV3-1 (or the pseudogene TRBV3-2) and TRBJ1-2, with TRBD1 identical over 7 bases. This CDR3 spans 14 amino acids. V shed 4 bases and J 4 bases; nucleotides not matched to a gene: 6. Germline V lookup: CDR1 LGHDT, CDR2 YNNKEL (reference sequence). The CDR3 region is CASSLRDSGYGYTF. The CDR3 nucleotides read TGTGCCAGCAGCCTCCGGGACAGCGGCTATGGCTACACCTTC.

CDR3 bases: TGTGCCAGCACTTTAAGGGGACAGTACACAGATACGCAGTATTTT. This gives the protein CASTLRGQYTDTQYF. This chain links TRBV7-8 with TRBJ2-3, with 7 bases identical to TRBD1. Germline-derived CDR1 and CDR2 are SGHVS and FQNEAQ. The length of the CDR3 is 15 residues. Unmatched junction bases numbered 9, after V lost 7 bases and J lost 2 bases.

This clone was seen a few times. The chain couples TRBV2 to TRBJ1-6; perhaps TRBD1 as D (6 bases). Germline assignment: CDR1 SNHLY and CDR2 FYNNEI. The ends were cut back, 5 bases at V and 7 bases at J, with 9 bases in the middle. This CDR3 has 13 amino acids. CDR3 sequence reads: CASSQGINSPLHF. DNA for the CDR3: TGTGCCAGCAGTCAGGGGATAAATTCACCCCTCCACTTT.

The chain carries TRBV15 and TRBJ1-5; D perhaps matches TRBD1 (5 bases). Germline V lookup: CDR1 LNHNV, CDR2 YYDKDF (reference sequence). Trimming shortened V by 0 bases and J by 3 bases, and 9 bases separated the two germline ends. This CDR3 region has 15 residues. CDR3 residues: CATSRDKGYNQPQHF. The CDR3 nucleotides read TGTGCCACCAGCAGAGATAAGGGGTACAATCAGCCCCAGCATTTT. The full variable domain, with the rest looked up from reference TRBV15 and TRBJ1-5, is DAMVIQNPRYQVTQFGKPVTLSCSQTLNHNVMYWYQQKSSQAPKLLFHYYDKDFNNEADTPDNFQSRRPNTSFCFLDIRSPGLGDTAMYLCATSRDKGYNQPQHFGDGTRLSIL.

CDR3 sequence reads: CASSPDPGGRGGYTF. CDR3 in DNA: TGTGCCAGCAGCCCGGACCCAGGGGGCAGGGGTGGCTACACCTTC. The chain employs TRBV28 and TRBJ1-2, with 8 bases identical to TRBD1. Germline-derived CDR1 and CDR2 are MDHEN and SYDVKM. The ends lost 6 bases at V and 7 bases at J; junction bases unmatched: 13. CDR3 size: 15 residues.

The chain combines TRBV12-3 or TRBV12-4 with TRBJ1-5, with D possibly being TRBD1 (6 bases). CDR3 length: 13 amino acids. Trimming removed 6 bases from V and 2 bases from J, with 8 bases in between. CDR3 DNA sequence: TGTGCCAGCAGACAGGGCGGCAATCAGCCCCAGCATTTT. Protein: CASRQGGNQPQHF.

This chain connects TRBV6-5 to TRBJ2-3; TRBD2 aligns across 8 bases. V was pared by 6 bases and J by 5 bases, with 4 bases of the junction left unmatched. This CDR3 spans 13 amino acids. Germline V gene lookup returns CDR1 MNHEY and CDR2 SVGAGI. The CDR3 reads CASSGRAGDTQYF. In DNA, the CDR3 is TGTGCCAGCAGCGGGAGGGCCGGAGATACGCAGTATTTT.

This clone was seen only once. The chain couples TRBV28 to TRBJ1-5, with a tentative D call TRBD1 (5 bases). CDR1 is MDHEN and CDR2 is SYDVKM in the germline V gene. This CDR3 is 12 amino acids long. The V gene lost 8 bases and the J gene lost 8 bases, with 13 bases spanning the gap. This CDR3 is CASQGGREPQHF. CDR3 DNA: TGTGCCAGCCAGGGAGGTCGGGAGCCCCAGCATTTT.

J is TRBJ1-2 and V is TRBV29-1, with D maybe TRBD1 (6 bases). Germline V lookup: CDR1 SQVTM, CDR2 ANQGSEA. V was shortened by 6 bases and J by 12 bases, with 14 bases between the two germline ends. The CDR3 sequence is 10 residues long. CDR3 sequence: CSVIGGDNTF. In DNA, the CDR3 is TGCAGCGTCATTGGGGGGGACAACACCTTC.

The V call is TRBV7-9, the J call TRBJ2-1; 10 bases align to TRBD1. Germline trimming cut 7 bases from V and 7 bases from J; bases unmatched to any gene: 10. Per germline, CDR1 SEHNR and CDR2 FQNEAQ (reference sequence). This CDR3 is built from 15 residues. CDR3 sequence reads: CASKGTGTGANEQFF. CDR3 coding DNA: TGTGCCAGCAAAGGAACCGGGACAGGGGCGAATGAGCAGTTCTTC.

V and J are TRBV2 and TRBJ2-7, with a weak D call TRBD2 (5 bases). This CDR3 comprises 14 residues. Between the trimmed V and J ends, which lost 3 bases and 0 bases, there was a span of 9 bases. The germline V gene encodes CDR1 SNHLY and CDR2 FYNNEI. Written as DNA, the CDR3 is TGTGCCAGCAGTGAGGGGAGATTCTCCTACGAGCAGTACTTC. Protein: CASSEGRFSYEQYF.

The J gene is TRBJ2-3, the V gene TRBV5-1; D possibly corresponds to TRBD1 (6 bases). The ends were cut back, 4 bases at V and 1 base at J, with 10 bases in the middle. The CDR3 covers 14 residues. In germline, CDR1 is SGHRS, CDR2 YFSETQ. The CDR3 here is CASSPDRRTDTQYF. The CDR3 DNA sequence: TGCGCCAGCAGCCCGGACAGACGCACAGATACGCAGTATTTT.

The V call is TRBV3-1 (or the pseudogene TRBV3-2), the J call TRBJ1-4, with D maybe TRBD1 (6 bases). V was cut by 4 bases and J by 2 bases, with 11 bases left in between. Looked up from germline, CDR1 is LGHDT and CDR2 is YNNKEL (reference sequence). The CDR3 sequence is 15 residues long. The CDR3 loop reads CASSPSRGTNEKLFF. DNA for the CDR3: TGTGCCAGCAGCCCCAGTAGGGGGACTAATGAAAAACTGTTTTTT.

This chain joins TRBV21-1 and TRBJ2-7; the table assigns TRBD1, which was not confirmed against the DNA. TRBV21-1 is termed a pseudogene. The CDR3 consists of 15 residues. CDR3 nucleotide sequence: TGTGCCAGCAGCCACCGGGACAGGGGTTCCTACGAGCAGTACTTC. Residues: CASSHRDRGSYEQYF.

V gene TRBV5-6 combines with J gene TRBJ1-1; no firm D call. This CDR3 contains 15 residues. In germline, CDR1 is SGHDT, CDR2 YYEEEE. V was cut by 0 bases and J by 1 base, with 10 bases left in between. The CDR3 nucleotides read TGTGCCAGCAGCTTGGCCCGGTCGGGGAACACTGAAGCTTTCTTT. Amino acid sequence: CASSLARSGNTEAFF.

The chain joins TRBV9 to TRBJ2-3; 12 nucleotides align to TRBD2. J gave up 4 bases and V 4 bases, and 10 bases lay outside the gene matches. The length of the CDR3 is 17 residues. CDR1 and CDR2 (germline): SGDLS, YYNGEE. The CDR3 bases are TGTGCCAGCAGCTTCAGGGCGACTAGCGGGAGCTCAGATACGCAGTATTTT. Protein: CASSFRATSGSSDTQYF.

The J gene is TRBJ1-1, the V gene TRBV5-1; D may be TRBD1 (5 bases). The CDR3 length is 15 residues. V gave up 0 bases and J gave up 4 bases, with 13 bases separating them. Germline V gene sequence: CDR1 SGHRS, CDR2 YFSETQ. CDR3 coding DNA: TGCGCCAGCAGCTTGGGGACGGCCGGGGGCACTGAAGCTTTCTTT. Translating it yields CASSLGTAGGTEAFF.

This chain connects TRBV7-9 to TRBJ1-4; TRBD1 is a possible D gene (6 bases). CDR1 SEHNR and CDR2 FQNEAQ come from the germline V gene (reference sequence). Trimming pared 8 bases from V and 8 bases from J, leaving 12 bases between. This CDR3 spans 12 amino acids. CDR3 sequence reads: CASDQGTEKLFF. CDR3 DNA: TGTGCCAGCGACCAGGGGACCGAAAAACTGTTTTTT. Supplemented by reference TRBV7-9 and TRBJ1-4, the full variable domain reads DTGVSQNPRHKITKRGQNVTFRCDPISEHNRLYWYRQTLGQGPEFLTYFQNEAQLEKSRLLSDRFSAERPKGSFSTLEIQRTEQGDSAMYLCASDQGTEKLFFGSGTQLSVL.

The chain employs TRBV27 and TRBJ1-5, with TRBD1 identical over 9 bases. Per the germline V gene, CDR1 is MNHEY and CDR2 is SMNVEV (reference sequence). With 5 bases clipped from V and 6 bases from J, the junction kept 8 bases outside the gene matches. The CDR3 is made up of 15 amino acids. The CDR3 sequence: CASSPGTGKGQPQHF. As DNA, the CDR3 is TGTGCCAGCAGTCCCGGGACAGGGAAGGGTCAGCCCCAGCATTTT.